The entry that follows covers one TCR beta chain sequence. The antigen is unknown. Assay: immunoSEQ multiplex PCR; the TCRdb copy retains only in-frame clones and omits some. The sample lists about 69,000 clones; roughly nine tenths were seen once. This entry is derived from a study of OX40 agonist ivuxolimab in advanced cancers. Whole-study context: As their treatment, patients were administered ivuxolimab, an agonistic anti-OX40 (CD134) antibody. Patients with hepatocellular carcinoma, melanoma, renal cell or head and neck cancer made up the dose-escalation patients.

This CDR3 has 15 amino acids. V lost 0 bases, J lost 5 bases, and 11 bases lay in between. Germline V lookup: CDR1 SGDLS, CDR2 YYNGEE. Broader study findings: With doses of 0.1 to 3.0 mg/kg, CD4+ and CD8+ blood T cells had undergone clonal expansion by week 6.

The sample was CD4+ or CD8+ T cells sorted from blood, taken in a trial of the OX40 agonist ivuxolimab. The receptor's source is an adult with an advanced solid tumor such as melanoma, head and neck, liver or kidney cancer. The chain is built from TRBV9 and TRBJ1-4; D gene unclear. The CDR3 DNA reads as TGTGCCAGCAGCGTAGCATCTCAGTGGAATGAAAAACTGTTTTTT. Its translation is CASSVASQWNEKLFF.